Given below is one TCR beta chain in context. Its antigen remains unidentified. The CDR3 sequence is 15 residues long. Trimming took 4 bases from V and 2 from J, leaving 9 bases between them. The germline CDR1 and CDR2 sequences are SEHNR and FQNEAQ (reference sequence). The sample is drawn from a study of cytomegalovirus exposure and HLA in healthy donors. Here immunoSEQ multiplex PCR was the method, and the copy in TCRdb shows in-frame clones only, minus some. The repertoire holds some 240,000 clones, with around nine tenths as singletons. General study points: In a later analysis, first-cohort TCR clusters were found to tend to co-occur in the 100 to 150 validation repertoires.

The rearrangement joins TRBV7-9 to TRBJ2-6; D is undetermined. The specimen was PBMCs. This receptor was identified in a woman in her late teens or twenties in good health and CMV-seropositive. In nucleotides, the CDR3 is TGTGCCAGCAGCTCGCGTCCCCCTGGGGCCAACGTCCTGACTTTC. As protein: CASSSRPPGANVLTF.